This T cell receptor (beta chain) was observed in a study of identical twins. Study-wide results and limits: Low generation-probability sequences were in excess among twin-shared out-of-frame alpha sequences. Researchers reported weaker excess twin sharing in beta out-of-frame sequences.

This clonotype was detected a few times. Its specificity is not known. TCRdb fed the 5' RACE reads into MiXCR, producing one record per CDR3 protein. The table has 1,800,000 or so distinct CDR3 sequences, 32% seen once. The specimen was cord blood. The clonotype comes from a newborn girl in good health.

In DNA, the CDR3 is TGTGCCAGCAGCCCCCGGGACATTAGGGCGAATTCACCCCTCCACTTT. It yields the protein CASSPRDIRANSPLHF. This chain uses TRBV7-9 with TRBJ1-6; tentative D call: TRBD1 (6 bases). The V end was cut by 5 bases, the J end by 7 bases, with 18 bases between. The CDR3 spans 16 residues. Per the germline V gene, CDR1 is SEHNR and CDR2 is FQNEAQ (reference sequence).